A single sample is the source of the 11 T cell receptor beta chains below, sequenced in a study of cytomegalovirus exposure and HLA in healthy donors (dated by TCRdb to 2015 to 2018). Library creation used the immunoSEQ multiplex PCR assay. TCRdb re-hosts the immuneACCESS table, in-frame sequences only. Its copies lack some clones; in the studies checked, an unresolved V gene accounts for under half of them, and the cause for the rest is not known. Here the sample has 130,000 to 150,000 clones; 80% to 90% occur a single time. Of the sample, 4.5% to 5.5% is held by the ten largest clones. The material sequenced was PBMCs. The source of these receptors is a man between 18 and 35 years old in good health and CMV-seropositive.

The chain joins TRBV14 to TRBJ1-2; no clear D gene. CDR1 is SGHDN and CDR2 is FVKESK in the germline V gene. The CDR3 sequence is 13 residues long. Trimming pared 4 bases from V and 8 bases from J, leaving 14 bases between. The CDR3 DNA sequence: TGTGCCAGCAGCCCCAGCTTGTGGGCAGGCTACACCTTC. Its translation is CASSPSLWAGYTF.

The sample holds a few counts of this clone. The CDR3 reads CASSIGSGEVTEAFF. The CDR3, as DNA: TGTGCCAGTAGTATAGGGTCAGGGGAAGTAACTGAAGCTTTCTTT. The genes are TRBV19 and TRBJ1-1; weak D call: TRBD1 (6 bases). V dropped 1 base and J dropped 5 bases, with 14 bases sitting between them. This CDR3 has 15 residues. Germline V gene data show CDR1 as LNHDA and CDR2 as SQIVND (reference sequence). Combining the CDR3 with reference TRBV19 and TRBJ1-1 gives the whole variable domain DGGITQSPKYLFRKEGQNVTLSCEQNLNHDAMYWYRQDPGQGLRLIYYSQIVNDFQKGDIAEGYSVSREKKESFPLTVTSAQKNPTAFYLCASSIGSGEVTEAFFGQGTRLTVV.

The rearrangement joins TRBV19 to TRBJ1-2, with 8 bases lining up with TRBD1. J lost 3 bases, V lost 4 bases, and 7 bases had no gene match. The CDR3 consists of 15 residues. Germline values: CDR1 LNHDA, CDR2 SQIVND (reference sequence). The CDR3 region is CASSTRQGIDYGYTF. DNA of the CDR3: TGTGCCAGTAGTACGCGACAGGGGATTGACTATGGCTACACCTTC.

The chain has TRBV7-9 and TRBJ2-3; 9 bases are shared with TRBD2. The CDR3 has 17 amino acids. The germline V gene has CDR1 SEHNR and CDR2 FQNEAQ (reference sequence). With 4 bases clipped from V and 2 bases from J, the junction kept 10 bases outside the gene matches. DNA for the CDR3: TGTGCCAGCAGCTCGGGGCCAGAGCGGGGGGACACAGATACGCAGTATTTT. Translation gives CASSSGPERGDTDTQYF.

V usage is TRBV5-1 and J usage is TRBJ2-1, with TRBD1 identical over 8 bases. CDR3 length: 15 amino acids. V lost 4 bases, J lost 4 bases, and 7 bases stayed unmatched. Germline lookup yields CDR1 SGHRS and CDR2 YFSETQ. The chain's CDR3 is CASSPGTGDYNEQFF. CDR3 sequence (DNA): TGCGCCAGCAGCCCGGGGACAGGAGATTACAATGAGCAGTTCTTC. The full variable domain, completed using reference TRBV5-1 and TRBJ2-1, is KAGVTQTPRYLIKTRGQQVTLSCSPISGHRSVSWYQQTPGQGLQFLFEYFSETQRNKGNFPGRFSGRQFSNSRSEMNVSTLELGDSALYLCASSPGTGDYNEQFFGPGTRLTVL.

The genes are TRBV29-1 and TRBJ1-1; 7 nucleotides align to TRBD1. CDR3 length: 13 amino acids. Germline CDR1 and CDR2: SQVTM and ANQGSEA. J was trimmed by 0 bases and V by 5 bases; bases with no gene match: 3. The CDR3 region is CSVRQGMNTEAFF. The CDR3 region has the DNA TGCAGCGTTCGACAGGGTATGAACACTGAAGCTTTCTTT.

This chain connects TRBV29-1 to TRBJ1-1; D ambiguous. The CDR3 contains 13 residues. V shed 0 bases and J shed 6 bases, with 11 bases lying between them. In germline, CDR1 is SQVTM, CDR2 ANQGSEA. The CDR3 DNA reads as TGCAGCGTTGAAGAAGATCGTGGCTCTGAAGCTTTCTTT. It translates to CSVEEDRGSEAFF. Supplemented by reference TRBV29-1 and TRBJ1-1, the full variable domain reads SAVISQKPSRDICQRGTSLTIQCQVDSQVTMMFWYRQQPGQSLTLIATANQGSEATYESGFVIDKFPISRPNLTFSTLTVSNMSPEDSSIYLCSVEEDRGSEAFFGQGTRLTVV.

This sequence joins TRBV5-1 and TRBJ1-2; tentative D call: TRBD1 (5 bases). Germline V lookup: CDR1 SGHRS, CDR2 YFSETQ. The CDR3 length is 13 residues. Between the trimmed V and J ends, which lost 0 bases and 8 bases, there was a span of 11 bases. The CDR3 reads CASSLDTGGGYTF. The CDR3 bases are TGCGCCAGCAGCTTGGATACAGGTGGAGGCTACACCTTC.

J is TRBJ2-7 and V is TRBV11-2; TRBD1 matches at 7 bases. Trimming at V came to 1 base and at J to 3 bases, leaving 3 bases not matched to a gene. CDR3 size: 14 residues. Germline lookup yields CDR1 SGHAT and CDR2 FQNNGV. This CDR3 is CASSLVQGIYEQYF. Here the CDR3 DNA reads TGTGCCAGCAGCTTAGTACAGGGGATCTACGAGCAGTACTTC.

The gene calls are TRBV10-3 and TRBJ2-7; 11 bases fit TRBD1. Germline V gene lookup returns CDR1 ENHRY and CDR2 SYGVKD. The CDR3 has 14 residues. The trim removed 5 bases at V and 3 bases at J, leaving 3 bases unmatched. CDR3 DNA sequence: TGTGCCATCAGTAGGGACAGGGGGAACTACGAGCAGTACTTC. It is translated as CAISRDRGNYEQYF.

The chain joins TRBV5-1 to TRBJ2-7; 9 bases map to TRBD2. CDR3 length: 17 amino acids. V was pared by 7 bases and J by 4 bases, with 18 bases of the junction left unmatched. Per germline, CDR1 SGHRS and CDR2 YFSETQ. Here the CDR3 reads CASQAVLAGLKRYEQYF. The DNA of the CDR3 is TGCGCCAGCCAGGCTGTACTAGCGGGTCTTAAGAGGTACGAGCAGTACTTC.